Presented here are 8 T cell receptor beta chains from one specimen sequenced in a study of cytomegalovirus exposure and HLA in healthy donors. The PCR used 60 Vbeta and 13 Jbeta primers. The repertoire was sequenced with immunoSEQ multiplex PCR; TCRdb's copy has only in-frame clones and lacks some. The data contain about 160,000 clones, around 78% of them seen just once; the ten biggest clones take up just over 3%. What was sequenced was PBMCs. Receptors originate from a woman between 35 and 50 years old in good health and CMV-seronegative.

This clone was detected only a few times. V is TRBV9 and J is TRBJ2-2; 9 bases fit TRBD1. The germline V gene has CDR1 SGDLS and CDR2 YYNGEE. CDR3 size: 19 residues. The junction had 17 bases not matched to a gene; V was cut back by 3 bases and J by 5 bases. This chain's CDR3 is CASSARRRDREFRTGELFF. Here the CDR3 DNA reads TGTGCCAGCAGCGCACGACGCCGGGACAGGGAATTTAGGACCGGGGAGCTGTTTTTT. The variable domain in full, completed from reference TRBV9 and TRBJ2-2, reads DSGVTQTPKHLITATGQRVTLRCSPRSGDLSVYWYQQSLDQGLQFLIQYYNGEERAKGNILERFSAQQFPDLHSELNLSSLELGDSALYFCASSARRRDREFRTGELFFGEGSRLTVL.

This sequence joins TRBV18 and TRBJ1-6; TRBD1 matches 8 bases. Germline values: CDR1 KGHSH, CDR2 LQKENI. The J segment lost 7 bases and the V segment lost 3 bases, leaving 8 bases of the junction unmatched. The CDR3 length is 16 residues. CDR3 region: CASSPFGQGPNSPLHF. The CDR3 region has the DNA TGTGCCAGCTCACCCTTTGGACAGGGACCAAATTCACCCCTCCACTTT.

The chain recombines TRBV11-2 with TRBJ2-1; TRBD2 might be the D (5 bases). Looked up from germline, CDR1 is SGHAT and CDR2 is FQNNGV. The CDR3 has 14 residues. The V end was cut by 5 bases, the J end by 2 bases, with 10 bases between. CDR3 region: CASSATGTYNEQFF. The DNA of the CDR3 is TGTGCCAGCAGCGCTACCGGGACCTACAATGAGCAGTTCTTC.

The rearrangement links TRBV5-1 to TRBJ2-5; D may be TRBD2 (7 bases). CDR3 length: 15 amino acids. The germline gives CDR1 SGHRS, CDR2 YFSETQ. Trimming cost V 8 bases and J 1 base, with 18 bases left between them. The CDR3 DNA reads TGCGCCAGTACCTGGGGGGGCGCCCCCCAAGAGACCCAGTACTTC. Its protein product is CASTWGGAPQETQYF.

This chain links TRBV18 with TRBJ1-5, with 8 bases identical to TRBD1. There are 15 residues in the CDR3. The germline V gene encodes CDR1 KGHSH and CDR2 LQKENI. V dropped 6 bases and J dropped 5; count of bases not matched to a gene: 9. CDR3 coding DNA: TGTGCCAGCTCCCTAGGACAGGGATCGGATCAGCCCCAGCATTTT. This gives the protein CASSLGQGSDQPQHF. The variable domain in full, with the rest retrieved from reference TRBV18 and TRBJ1-5, is NAGVMQNPRHLVRRRGQEARLRCSPMKGHSHVYWYRQLPEEGLKFMVYLQKENIIDESGMPKERFSAEFPKEGPSILRIQQVVRGDSAAYFCASSLGQGSDQPQHFGDGTRLSIL.

The genes are TRBV4-1 and TRBJ2-2, with 9 nucleotides matching TRBD2. The trim removed 0 bases at V and 1 base at J, leaving 9 bases unmatched. CDR3 length: 19 residues. CDR1 is MGHRA, CDR2 YSYEKL, per germline. The CDR3 coding sequence is TGCGCCAGCAGCCAAGATCCCTCTAGCGGGAAACAGAACACCGGGGAGCTGTTTTTT. It specifies CASSQDPSSGKQNTGELFF.

This clone was detected only a few times. The genes are TRBV7-9 and TRBJ2-7, with 7 bases lining up with TRBD1. Trimming took 3 bases from V and 3 from J; bases not matched to a gene: 8. This CDR3 comprises 15 residues. Germline V CDR1 and CDR2: SEHNR, FQNEAQ (reference sequence). CDR3 amino acids: CASSFTGTALYEQYF. CDR3 DNA: TGTGCCAGCAGCTTCACCGGGACAGCACTCTACGAGCAGTACTTC.

The J gene is TRBJ2-7, the V gene TRBV19; 8 nucleotides match TRBD1. The CDR3 length is 13 residues. V gave up 5 bases and J gave up 5 bases; unmatched junction bases: 5. Germline V lookup: CDR1 LNHDA, CDR2 SQIVND (reference sequence). The DNA of the CDR3 is TGTGCCAGTAGTCGGACAGGGAATAACGAGCAGTACTTC. Translated: CASSRTGNNEQYF.